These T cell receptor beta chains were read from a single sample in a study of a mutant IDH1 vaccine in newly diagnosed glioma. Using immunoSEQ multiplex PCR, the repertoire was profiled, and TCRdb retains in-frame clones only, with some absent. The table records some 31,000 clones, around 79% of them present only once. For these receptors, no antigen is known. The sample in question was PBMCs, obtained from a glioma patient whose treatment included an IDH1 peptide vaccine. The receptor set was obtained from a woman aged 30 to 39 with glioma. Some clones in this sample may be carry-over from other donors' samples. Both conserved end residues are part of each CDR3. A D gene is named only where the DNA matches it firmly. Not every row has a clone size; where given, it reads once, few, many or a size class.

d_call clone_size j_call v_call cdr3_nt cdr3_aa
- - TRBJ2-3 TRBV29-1 TGCAGCGTTGAACCCCGTCGGGACAGCACAGATACGCAGTATTTT CSVEPRRDSTDTQYF
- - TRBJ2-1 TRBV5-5 TGTGCCAGCAGTCCCAGGGTAGCCGCTTCCTACAATGAGCAGTTCTTC CASSPRVAASYNEQFF
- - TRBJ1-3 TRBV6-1 TGTGCCAGCAGCGCAGCAGGGTTGTATGGAAACACCATATATTTT CASSAAGLYGNTIYF
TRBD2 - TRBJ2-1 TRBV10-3 TGTGCCATCAGTGCCATCGCTAGCGGTCTGGCTAATGAGCAGTTCTTC CAISAIASGLANEQFF
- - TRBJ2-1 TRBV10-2 TGCGCCAGCAGTGAGCTAACCTGGGGGCAGTTCTTC CASSELTWGQFF
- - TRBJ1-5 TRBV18 TGTGCCAGCTCACCGGACCGCAATCAGCCCCAGCATTTT CASSPDRNQPQHF
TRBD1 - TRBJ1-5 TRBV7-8 TGTGCCAGCAGCTTAATCGGGACAGGGGAAGGACAGCCCCAGCATTTT CASSLIGTGEGQPQHF
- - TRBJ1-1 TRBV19 TGTGCCAGTAGTATAGCAGCCGGCTTGAACACTGAAGCTTTCTTT CASSIAAGLNTEAFF
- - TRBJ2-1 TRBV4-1 TGCGCCAGCAGCCAAGTATTAGGGAGGGTCAGGGGTGATAATGAGCAGTTCTTC CASSQVLGRVRGDNEQFF
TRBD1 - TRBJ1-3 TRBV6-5 TGTGCCAGCAGACGACAGGGGGAAGGCGGAAACACCATATATTTT CASRRQGEGGNTIYF
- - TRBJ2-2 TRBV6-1 TGTGCCAGCCGTCACACCGGGGATCTGTTTTTT CASRHTGDLFF
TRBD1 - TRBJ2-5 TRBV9 TGTGCCAGCAGCGCACACAGGGGGCGCGAAGAGACCCAGTACTTC CASSAHRGREETQYF
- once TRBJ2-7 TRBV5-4 TGTGCCAGCAGCTTGGGGACCCTGTCCTCCTACGAGCAGTACTTC CASSLGTLSSYEQYF
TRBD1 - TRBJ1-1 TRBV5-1 TGCGCCAGCAGCTCTCTTGGACAGGGAGAAGTGGGGGCTGAAGCTTTCTTT CASSSLGQGEVGAEAFF
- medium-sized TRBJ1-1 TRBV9 TGTGCCAGCAGCGCTAGGGGGAACACTGAAGCTTTCTTT CASSARGNTEAFF
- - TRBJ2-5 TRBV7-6 TGTGCCAGCAGCTTAGCAGGGGCGAGGTACCAAGAGACCCAGTACTTC CASSLAGARYQETQYF
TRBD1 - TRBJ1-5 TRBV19 TGTGCCAGTAGTCCTGGACAGGGGCCCGTCAATCAGCCCCAGCATTTT CASSPGQGPVNQPQHF
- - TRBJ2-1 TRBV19 TGTGCCAGTAAAGCGAACACCGAGCAGTTCTTC CASKANTEQFF
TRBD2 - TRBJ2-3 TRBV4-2 TGTGCCAGCAGCCAAGATTGGAACGGGAGGGGCACAGATACGCAGTATTTT CASSQDWNGRGTDTQYF
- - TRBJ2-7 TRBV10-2 TGCGCCAGCAGTTCGACTACCCTTACCTACGAGCAGTACTTC CASSSTTLTYEQYF
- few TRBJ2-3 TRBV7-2 TGTGCCAGCAGCCCTCGACTTGCTAATACGCAGTATTTT CASSPRLANTQYF
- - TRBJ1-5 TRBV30 TGTGCCTGGAGTGTACAGGGCCGGACCCAGCCCCAGCATTTT CAWSVQGRTQPQHF
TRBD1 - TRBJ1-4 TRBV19 TGTGCCAGTAGTATTGTCGGGACAGGGTTTGAAAAACTGTTTTTT CASSIVGTGFEKLFF
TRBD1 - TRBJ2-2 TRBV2 TGTGCCAGCAGTAAGCAGGGGGTCGACACCGGGGAGCTGTTTTTT CASSKQGVDTGELFF
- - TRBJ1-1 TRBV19 TGTGCCAGTAGATCCGACTCAGGGGTGTACACTGAAGCTTTCTTT CASRSDSGVYTEAFF
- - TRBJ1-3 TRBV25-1 TGTGCCAGCAGTGAAAAGTTCCTCTCTGGAAACACCATATATTTT CASSEKFLSGNTIYF
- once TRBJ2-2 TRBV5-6 TGTGCCAGCAGCCCCTATGCCACCGGGGAGCTGTTTTTT CASSPYATGELFF
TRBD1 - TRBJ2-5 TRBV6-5 TGTGCCAGCAGTTTGACAGGGGGCGACCAAGAGACCCAGTACTTC CASSLTGGDQETQYF
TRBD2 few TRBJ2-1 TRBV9 TGTGCCAGCAGCGCTGGGGGTGGACTAGCGGACAATGAGCAGTTCTTC CASSAGGGLADNEQFF
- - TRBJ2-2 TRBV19 TGTGCCAGTAGTATATCGAGCGGGGAGCTGTTTTTT CASSISSGELFF
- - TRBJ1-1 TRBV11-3 TGTGCCAGCAGCTTTGTAGAGAACACTGAAGCTTTCTTT CASSFVENTEAFF
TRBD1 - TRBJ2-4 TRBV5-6 TGTGCCAGCAGCTTGAGTGCCAGGGGGAACATTCAGTACTTC CASSLSARGNIQYF
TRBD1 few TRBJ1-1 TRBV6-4 TGTGCCAGCAGGCCGGGACAGCAGAACACTGAAGCTTTCTTT CASRPGQQNTEAFF
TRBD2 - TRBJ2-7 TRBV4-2 TGTGCCAGCAGCCAAGCAAAGGGACTAGCGGGAAGTTCCTACGAGCAGTACTTC CASSQAKGLAGSSYEQYF
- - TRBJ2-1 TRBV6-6 TGTGCCAGCGACCCCGGCGGGTACAATGAGCAGTTCTTC CASDPGGYNEQFF
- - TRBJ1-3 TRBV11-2 TGTGCCAGCAGCTTAGACCCCGGAAACACCATATATTTT CASSLDPGNTIYF
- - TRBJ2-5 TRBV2 TGTGCCAGCAGTTCCCCGGAAGGTTCTAAAGAGACCCAGTACTTC CASSSPEGSKETQYF
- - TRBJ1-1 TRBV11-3 TGTGCCAGCAGCTCACCGGGGAGGGTCGAAACTGAAGCTTTCTTT CASSSPGRVETEAFF
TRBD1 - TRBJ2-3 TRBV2 TGTGCCAGCAGACTTGGACAGGGGGGCCAGGGTACGCAGTATTTT CASRLGQGGQGTQYF
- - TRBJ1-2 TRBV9 TGTGCCAGCAGCCCCGGAACAGGGAACTATGGCTACACCTTC CASSPGTGNYGYTF
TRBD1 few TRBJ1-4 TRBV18 TGTGCCAGCTCCCTCGGACAGGGGGAAAAACTGTTTTTT CASSLGQGEKLFF